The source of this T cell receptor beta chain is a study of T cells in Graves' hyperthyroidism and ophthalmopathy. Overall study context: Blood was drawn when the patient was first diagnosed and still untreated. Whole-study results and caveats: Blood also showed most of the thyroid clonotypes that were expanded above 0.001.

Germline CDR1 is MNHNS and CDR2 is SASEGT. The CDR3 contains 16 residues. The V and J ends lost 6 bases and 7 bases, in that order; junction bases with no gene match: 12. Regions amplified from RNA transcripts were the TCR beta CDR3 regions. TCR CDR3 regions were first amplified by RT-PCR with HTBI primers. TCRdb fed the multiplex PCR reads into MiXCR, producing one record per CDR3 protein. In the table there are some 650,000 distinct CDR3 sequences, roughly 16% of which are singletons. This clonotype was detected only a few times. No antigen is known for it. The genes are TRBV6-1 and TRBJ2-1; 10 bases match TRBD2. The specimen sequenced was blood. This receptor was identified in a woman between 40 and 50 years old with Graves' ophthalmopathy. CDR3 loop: CASRTSSGSLSNEQFF. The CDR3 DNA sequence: TGTGCCAGCAGGACATCTAGCGGGAGCTTGTCTAATGAGCAGTTCTTC.